The sequence of this T cell receptor beta chain was determined in a study of shared T cell receptors in the human thymus. Sequencing used immunoSEQ multiplex PCR; TCRdb keeps in-frame clones, though not all of them. The sample carries more than 300,000 clones, 85% to 95% recorded once. The ends lost 4 bases at V and 1 base at J; junction bases unmatched: 11. This CDR3 is built from 17 residues. The germline gives CDR1 SGDLS, CDR2 YYNGEE. Sequenced: thymocytes. The source is a human donor. The chain employs TRBV9 and TRBJ1-2; 9 bases are shared with TRBD1. CDR3 amino acids: CASSQRDRDGFNYGYTF. In DNA form, the CDR3 reads TGTGCCAGCAGCCAAAGGGACAGGGACGGGTTTAACTATGGCTACACCTTC. The full variable domain, its missing parts supplied by reference TRBV9 and TRBJ1-2, is DSGVTQTPKHLITATGQRVTLRCSPRSGDLSVYWYQQSLDQGLQFLIQYYNGEERAKGNILERFSAQQFPDLHSELNLSSLELGDSALYFCASSQRDRDGFNYGYTFGSGTRLTVV.